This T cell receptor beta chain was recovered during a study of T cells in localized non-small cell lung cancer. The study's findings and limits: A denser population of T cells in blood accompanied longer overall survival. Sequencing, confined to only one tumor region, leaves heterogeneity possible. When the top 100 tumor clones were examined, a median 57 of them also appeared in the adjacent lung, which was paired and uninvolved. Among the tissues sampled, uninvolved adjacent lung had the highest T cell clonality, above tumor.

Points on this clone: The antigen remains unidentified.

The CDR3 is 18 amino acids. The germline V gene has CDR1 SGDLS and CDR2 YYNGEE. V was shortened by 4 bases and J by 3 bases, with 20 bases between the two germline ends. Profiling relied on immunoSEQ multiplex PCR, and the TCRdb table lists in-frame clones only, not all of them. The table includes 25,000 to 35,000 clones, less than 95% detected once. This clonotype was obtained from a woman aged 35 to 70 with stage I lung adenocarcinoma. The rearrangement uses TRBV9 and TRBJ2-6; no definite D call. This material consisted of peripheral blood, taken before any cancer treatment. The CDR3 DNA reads TGTGCCAGCAGCCTTGCCCCAGTACCCCGTGGTGGGGCCAACGTCCTGACTTTC. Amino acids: CASSLAPVPRGGANVLTF.